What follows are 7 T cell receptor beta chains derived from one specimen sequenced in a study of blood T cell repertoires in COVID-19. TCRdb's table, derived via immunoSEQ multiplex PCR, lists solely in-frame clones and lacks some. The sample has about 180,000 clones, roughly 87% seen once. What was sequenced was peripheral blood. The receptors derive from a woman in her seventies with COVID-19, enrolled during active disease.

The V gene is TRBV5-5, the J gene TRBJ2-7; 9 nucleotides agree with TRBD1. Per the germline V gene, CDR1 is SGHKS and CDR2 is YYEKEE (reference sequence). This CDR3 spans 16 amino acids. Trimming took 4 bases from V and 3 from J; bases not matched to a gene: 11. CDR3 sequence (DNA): TGTGCCAGCAGCACCGGGACAGGGAATGGTTACTACGAGCAGTACTTC. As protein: CASSTGTGNGYYEQYF. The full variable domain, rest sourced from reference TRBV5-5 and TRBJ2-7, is DAGVTQSPTHLIKTRGQQVTLRCSPISGHKSVSWYQQVLGQGPQFIFQYYEKEERGRGNFPDRFSARQFPNYSSELNVNALLLGDSALYLCASSTGTGNGYYEQYFGPGTRLTVT.

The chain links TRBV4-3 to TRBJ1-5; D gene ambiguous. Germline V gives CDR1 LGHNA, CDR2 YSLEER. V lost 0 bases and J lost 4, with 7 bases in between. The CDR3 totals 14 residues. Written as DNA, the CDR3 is TGCGCCAGCAGCCAAGAGGGCACGAATCAGCCCCAGCATTTT. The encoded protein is CASSQEGTNQPQHF.

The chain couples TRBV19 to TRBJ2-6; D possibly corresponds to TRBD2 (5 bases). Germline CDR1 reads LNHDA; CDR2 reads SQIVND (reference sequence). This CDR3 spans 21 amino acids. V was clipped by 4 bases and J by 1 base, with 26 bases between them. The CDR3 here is CASSTRARTWSGDSGANVLTF. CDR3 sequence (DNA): TGTGCCAGTAGTACGAGGGCACGGACTTGGTCGGGTGATTCTGGGGCCAACGTCCTGACTTTC.

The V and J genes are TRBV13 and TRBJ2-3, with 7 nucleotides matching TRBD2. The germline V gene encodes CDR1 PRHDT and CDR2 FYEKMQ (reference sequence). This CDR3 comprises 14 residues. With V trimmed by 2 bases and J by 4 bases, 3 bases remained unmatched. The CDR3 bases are TGTGCCAGCAGCTTACGGCTAGCGGCAGATACGCAGTATTTT. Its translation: CASSLRLAADTQYF.

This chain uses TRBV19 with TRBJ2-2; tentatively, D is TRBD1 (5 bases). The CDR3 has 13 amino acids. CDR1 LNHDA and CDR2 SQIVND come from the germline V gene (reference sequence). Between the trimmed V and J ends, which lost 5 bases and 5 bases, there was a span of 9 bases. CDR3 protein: CASSPTETGELFF. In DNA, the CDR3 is TGTGCCAGTAGTCCGACAGAGACCGGGGAGCTGTTTTTT.

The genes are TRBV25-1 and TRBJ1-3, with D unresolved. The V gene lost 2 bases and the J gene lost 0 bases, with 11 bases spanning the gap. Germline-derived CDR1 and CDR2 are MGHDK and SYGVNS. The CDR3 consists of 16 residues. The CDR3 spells CASSELGASSGNTIYF. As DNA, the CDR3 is TGTGCCAGCAGTGAACTGGGCGCCAGCTCTGGAAACACCATATATTTT.

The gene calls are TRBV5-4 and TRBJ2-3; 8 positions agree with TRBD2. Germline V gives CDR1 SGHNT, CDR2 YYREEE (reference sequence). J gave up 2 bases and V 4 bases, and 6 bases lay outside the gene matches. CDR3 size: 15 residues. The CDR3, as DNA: TGTGCCAGCAGCCGGGGGGGCGGGGTCACAGATACGCAGTATTTT. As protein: CASSRGGGVTDTQYF.